The text below deals with one T cell receptor (beta chain). This sample was taken from a study of blood T cells in healthy people across ages. A J-beta primer mix and a sample-barcoded 5' primer were used in a second PCR of roughly 6 to 11 cycles. Sequencing yielded, for each sample, at least 3 million paired-end reads carrying CDR3. Each CDR3 protein gets one entry after TCRdb re-called the 5' RACE reads with MiXCR. The repertoire has 890,000 or so distinct CDR3 sequences, about 59% of them found once; the top ten carry around 30%. The sequenced material came from blood. The sequence derives from a man aged 25-45 years in good health.

CDR3 protein: CASSLAFDRHQPQHF. CDR3 coding DNA: TGCGCCAGCAGCCTAGCTTTCGACAGACATCAGCCCCAGCATTTT. This chain uses TRBV4-3 with TRBJ1-5; possibly TRBD1 for D (5 bases). Germline V lookup: CDR1 LGHNA, CDR2 YSLEER. The V end was cut by 4 bases, the J end by 5 bases, with 15 bases between. This CDR3 is 15 amino acids long.